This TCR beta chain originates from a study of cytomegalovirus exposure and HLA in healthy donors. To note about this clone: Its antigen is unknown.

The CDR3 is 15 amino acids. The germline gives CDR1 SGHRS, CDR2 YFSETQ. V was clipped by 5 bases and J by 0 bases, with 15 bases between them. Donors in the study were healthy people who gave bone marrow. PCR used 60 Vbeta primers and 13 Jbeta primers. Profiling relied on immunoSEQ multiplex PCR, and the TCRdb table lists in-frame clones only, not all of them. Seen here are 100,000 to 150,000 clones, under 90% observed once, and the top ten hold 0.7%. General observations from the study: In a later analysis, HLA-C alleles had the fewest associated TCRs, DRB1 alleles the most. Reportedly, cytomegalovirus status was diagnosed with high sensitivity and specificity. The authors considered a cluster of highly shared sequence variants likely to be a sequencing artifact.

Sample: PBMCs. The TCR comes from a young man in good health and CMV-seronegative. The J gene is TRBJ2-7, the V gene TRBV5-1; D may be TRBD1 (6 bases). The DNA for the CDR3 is TGCGCCAGCAGTGCGGATGTCAGGGGCTCCTACGAGCAGTACTTC. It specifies CASSADVRGSYEQYF. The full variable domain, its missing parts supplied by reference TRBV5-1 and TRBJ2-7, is KAGVTQTPRYLIKTRGQQVTLSCSPISGHRSVSWYQQTPGQGLQFLFEYFSETQRNKGNFPGRFSGRQFSNSRSEMNVSTLELGDSALYLCASSADVRGSYEQYFGPGTRLTVT.